The rows below give T cell receptor beta chains drawn from one sample of a study of shared clonotypes between healthy human individuals. Clones were sequenced by immunoSEQ multiplex PCR, and TCRdb holds only the in-frame ones, with some missing. Of about 1.5 million clones in the sample, approximately 96% were seen once. The sample was naive CD4+ T cells sorted from blood. The receptors come from a man aged 25 to 40 in good health. CDR3s include the opening cysteine and the closing phenylalanine or tryptophan. Not every row has a clone size; where given, it reads once, few, many or a size class.

cdr3_length clone_size j_call v_call cdr3_aa
12 - TRBJ1-3 TRBV6-5 CASRSSGNTIYF
15 - TRBJ2-3 TRBV25-1 CASSEYGRTADTQYF
13 - TRBJ2-3 TRBV18 CASSPPSGDTQYF
15 once TRBJ2-1 TRBV7-8 CASSSTGTSYNEQFF
14 - TRBJ2-7 TRBV28 CASSSDREGYEQYF
13 - TRBJ2-2 TRBV5-6 CASSSGVTGELFF
15 - TRBJ2-3 TRBV7-6 CASSILAGGTDTQYF
16 - TRBJ2-1 TRBV30 CAWSASRDRFTDEQFF
12 few TRBJ1-5 TRBV29-1 CSVGDSNQPQHF
15 - TRBJ2-7 TRBV7-2 CASIRTGTGSYEQYF
19 once TRBJ2-1 TRBV9 CASSVEEGGLPSSYNEQFF
14 - TRBJ2-1 TRBV5-8 CASSHGQGRSEQFF
16 - TRBJ2-3 TRBV5-4 CASSPTGGLSSDTQYF
16 - TRBJ2-1 TRBV7-2 CASSLVGLAGAGEQFF